One sample yielded the 23 T cell receptor beta chains listed below, sequenced in a study of T cell responses to AZD1222 COVID-19 vaccine. Sequencing was performed with immunoSEQ multiplex PCR; in TCRdb, only in-frame clones are kept and a portion is missing. The sample includes about 150,000 clones, 90% of them seen just once. Material: peripheral blood, obtained 28 days after the second AZD1222 dose. These receptors were taken from an adult who received the AZD1222 COVID-19 vaccine.

The chain carries TRBV28 and TRBJ1-5; D may be TRBD1 (5 bases). The germline V gene encodes CDR1 MDHEN and CDR2 SYDVKM. Trimming cost V 10 bases and J 10 bases, with 17 bases left between them. The CDR3 loop spans 12 amino acids. The CDR3 is CATRTTGGPQHF. The CDR3 DNA follows: TGTGCCACCCGCACCACGGGGGGACCCCAGCATTTT. The variable domain in full, with the rest retrieved from reference TRBV28 and TRBJ1-5, is DVKVTQSSRYLVKRTGEKVFLECVQDMDHENMFWYRQDPGLGLRLIYFSYDVKMKEKGDIPEGYSVSREKKERFSLILESASTNQTSMYLCATRTTGGPQHFGDGTRLSIL.

V gene TRBV5-1 combines with J gene TRBJ1-2, with D tentatively TRBD1 (6 bases). V was trimmed by 4 bases and J by 7 bases, leaving 11 bases between them. The CDR3 has 12 residues. Germline CDR1 SGHRS, CDR2 YFSETQ. CDR3 loop: CASSPQGSGYTF. The CDR3 DNA reads as TGCGCCAGCAGCCCACAGGGATCTGGCTACACCTTC. Full variable domain (missing parts from reference TRBV5-1 and TRBJ1-2): KAGVTQTPRYLIKTRGQQVTLSCSPISGHRSVSWYQQTPGQGLQFLFEYFSETQRNKGNFPGRFSGRQFSNSRSEMNVSTLELGDSALYLCASSPQGSGYTFGSGTRLTVV.

Comments on this clone: The junction differs from germline at one of its ends, possibly a read error. V and J are TRBV27 and TRBJ2-1; TRBD2 matches 10 bases. The CDR3 is 17 amino acids. Looked up from germline, CDR1 is MNHEY and CDR2 is SMNVEV (reference sequence). The CDR3 DNA follows: TGTGCCAGCAGTCTGTTTCCTCTAGCGGGAGCCTACGATGAGCAGTTCTTC. Encoded protein: CASSLFPLAGAYDEQFF.

The V and J genes are TRBV4-1 and TRBJ2-3; 10 bases fit TRBD1. Trimming took 5 bases from V and 4 from J; bases not matched to a gene: 9. This CDR3 has 16 amino acids. Germline V gene sequence: CDR1 MGHRA, CDR2 YSYEKL. CDR3 in amino acids: CASSGGDRGRADTQYF. CDR3 in DNA: TGCGCCAGCAGCGGGGGAGACAGGGGGCGGGCAGATACGCAGTATTTT.

This sequence joins TRBV5-4 and TRBJ2-7; D is possibly TRBD2 (5 bases). V gave up 3 bases and J gave up 6 bases, with 19 bases separating them. This CDR3 is built from 15 residues. CDR1 SGHNT and CDR2 YYREEE come from the germline V gene (reference sequence). CDR3 nucleotides: TGTGCCAGCAGCTACGACCAAACGGGAAGGGTCGAGCAGTACTTC. Residues: CASSYDQTGRVEQYF.

The chain carries TRBV3-1 (or the pseudogene TRBV3-2) and TRBJ2-2; 10 bases agree with TRBD1. Germline values: CDR1 LGHDT, CDR2 YNNKEL (reference sequence). CDR3 length equals 15 residues. The J segment lost 4 bases and the V segment lost 4 bases, leaving 3 bases of the junction unmatched. CDR3 coding DNA: TGTGCCAGCAGCCCCTGGACAGGGGGCACCGGGGAGCTGTTTTTT. The encoded protein is CASSPWTGGTGELFF.

The V call is TRBV5-1, the J call TRBJ2-7; possibly TRBD2 for D (5 bases). CDR3 length equals 14 residues. V gave up 0 bases and J gave up 4 bases, with 11 bases separating them. Germline V gene sequence: CDR1 SGHRS, CDR2 YFSETQ. The CDR3: CASSLAARGYEQYF. The CDR3 DNA reads as TGCGCCAGCAGCTTGGCCGCTCGGGGTTACGAGCAGTACTTC.

The CDR3 region has the DNA TGTGCCAGCAAAAGGTGGGTCAGTTCCTACGAGCAGTACTTC. This gives the protein CASKRWVSSYEQYF. This chain uses TRBV19 with TRBJ2-7, with no clear D. V lost 9 bases to trimming and J lost 1 base, with 16 bases between them. The CDR3 is 14 residues long. Per germline, CDR1 LNHDA and CDR2 SQIVND (reference sequence).

The sample holds one count of this clone. The chain links TRBV7-8 to TRBJ2-5; D is uncertain. Germline assignment: CDR1 SGHVS and CDR2 FQNEAQ. Trimming removed 4 bases from V and 5 bases from J, with 11 bases in between. The CDR3 runs 13 residues. In DNA, the CDR3 is TGTGCCAGCAGCTCGGGCCTCCGGGAGACCCAGTACTTC. Protein product: CASSSGLRETQYF.

The chain joins TRBV18 to TRBJ1-1; D is undetermined. This CDR3 has 16 residues. Between the trimmed V and J ends, which lost 3 bases and 1 base, there was a span of 15 bases. Germline V gene sequence: CDR1 KGHSH, CDR2 LQKENI. The CDR3 protein is CASSPRRVSGNTEAFF. CDR3 DNA sequence: TGTGCCAGCTCACCCCGGAGGGTGAGTGGGAACACTGAAGCTTTCTTT.

The chain joins TRBV7-2 to TRBJ1-4; D remains ambiguous. V was shortened by 5 bases and J by 0 bases, with 10 bases between the two germline ends. CDR3 size: 15 residues. Germline CDR1 SGHTA, CDR2 FQGNSA. CDR3 nucleotide sequence: TGTGCCAGCAGCCGTACAAGGGCAACTAATGAAAAACTGTTTTTT. Its protein product is CASSRTRATNEKLFF.

The chain's CDR3 is CASSQVKQGAYNEQFF. In DNA form, the CDR3 reads TGTGCCAGCAGCCAAGTAAAACAGGGGGCTTATAATGAGCAGTTCTTC. J is TRBJ2-1 and V is TRBV3-1 (or the pseudogene TRBV3-2); 9 bases agree with TRBD1. In germline, CDR1 is LGHDT, CDR2 YNNKEL (reference sequence). With V trimmed by 1 base and J by 7 bases, 8 bases remained unmatched. CDR3 length equals 16 residues.

This clone was observed once. The V and J genes are TRBV6-5 and TRBJ1-5; unclear D gene. The germline V gene encodes CDR1 MNHEY and CDR2 SVGAGI. There are 14 residues in the CDR3. The V gene lost 6 bases and the J gene lost 3 bases, with 12 bases spanning the gap. The CDR3 is CASSPTPDNQPQHF. The DNA for the CDR3 is TGTGCCAGCAGCCCGACCCCTGACAATCAGCCCCAGCATTTT.

This chain joins TRBV13 and TRBJ1-2; 9 bases fit TRBD1. This CDR3 is built from 14 residues. Germline V gene lookup returns CDR1 PRHDT and CDR2 FYEKMQ (reference sequence). Losses at the gene ends were 5 bases for V and 6 bases for J; bases not matched to a gene: 7. The CDR3 sequence is CASSLLGQGNGYTF. CDR3 coding DNA: TGTGCCAGCAGCCTCCTGGGACAGGGAAATGGCTACACCTTC.

The chain recombines TRBV6-2 or TRBV6-3 with TRBJ1-2; D is possibly TRBD1 (5 bases). The CDR3 totals 14 residues. CDR1 and CDR2 from the germline V gene are MNHEY and SVGEGT. V lost 4 bases and J lost 0, with 9 bases in between. The CDR3 here is CASSSTATNYGYTF. CDR3 DNA: TGTGCCAGCAGTTCGACAGCTACTAACTATGGCTACACCTTC.

The rearrangement links TRBV2 to TRBJ2-6; D uncertain. This CDR3 is built from 17 residues. CDR1 and CDR2 (germline): SNHLY, FYNNEI. The germline V and J ends were trimmed by 0 bases and 2 bases, with 11 bases remaining between them. DNA for the CDR3: TGTGCCAGCAGTGAAGCCCATCATTGGGCTGGGGCCAACGTCCTGACTTTC. Residues: CASSEAHHWAGANVLTF. The full variable domain, in which reference TRBV2 and TRBJ2-6 provide the parts outside the CDR3, is EPEVTQTPSHQVTQMGQEVILRCVPISNHLYFYWYRQILGQKVEFLVSFYNNEISEKSEIFDDQFSVERPDGSNFTLKIRSTKLEDSAMYFCASSEAHHWAGANVLTFGAGSRLTVL.

The chain combines TRBV7-9 with TRBJ1-1, with 8 nucleotides matching TRBD1. The CDR3 runs to 17 residues. The junction had 16 bases not matched to a gene; V was cut back by 7 bases and J by 3 bases. Germline values: CDR1 SEHNR, CDR2 FQNEAQ (reference sequence). CDR3 amino acids: CASNNRGQAQRHTEAFF. CDR3 in DNA: TGTGCCAGCAACAACAGGGGACAGGCACAGAGGCACACTGAAGCTTTCTTT.

This clone was counted once. CDR3 sequence: CARRGTSGGYEQYF. CDR3 nucleotides: TGTGCCCGGCGGGGGACTAGCGGGGGCTACGAGCAGTACTTC. The genes are TRBV2 and TRBJ2-7; TRBD2 aligns across 14 bases. The germline V gene encodes CDR1 SNHLY and CDR2 FYNNEI. V was clipped by 11 bases and J by 3 bases; unmatched bases: 6. The CDR3 is 14 residues long.

The chain joins TRBV5-6 to TRBJ1-1; D is ambiguous. The CDR3 consists of 12 residues. The germline V and J ends were trimmed by 1 base and 8 bases, with 9 bases remaining between them. Germline CDR1 and CDR2: SGHDT and YYEEEE. Written as DNA, the CDR3 is TGTGCCAGCAGCTTGCTAAGGGAGGAAGCTTTCTTT. Its protein is CASSLLREEAFF.

In this sample, this clone turned up once. The rearrangement links TRBV5-6 to TRBJ2-7, with TRBD1 matching 7 bases. Germline CDR1 reads SGHDT; CDR2 reads YYEEEE. This CDR3 is 13 amino acids long. After removal of 2 bases from V and 6 bases from J, the junction contained 5 bases not matched to a gene. The CDR3 loop is CASSFGQDGEQYF. CDR3 DNA: TGTGCCAGCAGCTTCGGACAGGACGGCGAGCAGTACTTC.

V is TRBV2 and J is TRBJ1-2; perhaps TRBD1 as D (6 bases). Germline V gene lookup returns CDR1 SNHLY and CDR2 FYNNEI. The V end lost 7 bases, the J end lost 6 bases, and 15 bases lay between the germline ends. The CDR3 covers 13 residues. The CDR3 DNA is TGTGCCAGCATCAGCCGGACAGCGAATGGCTACACCTTC. It encodes CASISRTANGYTF.

The chain employs TRBV30 and TRBJ2-1, with 8 bases aligning to TRBD2. CDR1 is GTSNPN, CDR2 SVGIG, per germline (reference sequence). V gave up 7 bases and J gave up 2 bases; unmatched junction bases: 4. The CDR3 has 13 residues. CDR3 sequence: CALAGTPYNEQFF. The CDR3 region has the DNA TGTGCCTTAGCGGGAACCCCCTACAATGAGCAGTTCTTC.

This chain uses TRBV11-2 with TRBJ1-2; a possible D gene is TRBD1 (5 bases). Trimming took off 5 bases at V and 6 bases at J, with 19 bases between the two ends. This CDR3 region has 15 residues. Germline assignment: CDR1 SGHAT and CDR2 FQNNGV. The CDR3 sequence: CASSHYGQTGHGYTF. CDR3 nucleotide sequence: TGTGCCAGCAGCCACTACGGACAAACCGGTCATGGCTACACCTTC.